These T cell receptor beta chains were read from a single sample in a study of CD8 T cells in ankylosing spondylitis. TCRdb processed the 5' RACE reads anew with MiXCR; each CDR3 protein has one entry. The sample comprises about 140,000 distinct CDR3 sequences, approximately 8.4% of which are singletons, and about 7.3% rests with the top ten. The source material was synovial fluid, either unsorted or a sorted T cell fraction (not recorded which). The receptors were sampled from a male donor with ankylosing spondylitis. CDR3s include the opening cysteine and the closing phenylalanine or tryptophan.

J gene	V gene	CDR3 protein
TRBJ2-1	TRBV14	CASSPGTVSYNEQFF
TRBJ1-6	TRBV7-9	CASTSLNGNDSPLHF
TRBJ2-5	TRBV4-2	CASSQDVGSWGETQYF
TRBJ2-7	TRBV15	CATSRDRASYEQYF
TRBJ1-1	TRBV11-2	CASSSFPLNTEAFF
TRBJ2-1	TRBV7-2	CASSPGAPRNEQFF
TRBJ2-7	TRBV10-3	CAIRGGELDANRDEQYF
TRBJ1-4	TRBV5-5	CARSLGQTAGKLFF
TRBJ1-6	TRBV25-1	CASSERRASDSPLHF
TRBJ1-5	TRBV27	CASSPADRAYQPQHF
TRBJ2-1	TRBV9	CASSVGGLGALGRNEQFF
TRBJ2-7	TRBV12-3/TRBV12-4	CASLKGQPPYEQYF
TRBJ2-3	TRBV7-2	CASSLGAGITDTQYF
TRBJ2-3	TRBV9	CASSAGAPGYTQYF
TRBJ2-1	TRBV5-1	CASSLLVGGGYNEQFF
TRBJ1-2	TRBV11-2	CASSRGAASVGYTF
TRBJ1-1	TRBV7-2	CASRGGQSKAFF
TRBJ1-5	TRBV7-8	CASSSFKEPQHF
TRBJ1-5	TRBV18	CASSPPGSMGNQPQHF
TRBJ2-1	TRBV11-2	CASSSTGQKSSYNEQFF
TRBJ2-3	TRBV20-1	CSALGFTSTDTQYF
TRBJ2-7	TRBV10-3	CAISPTLANEQYF
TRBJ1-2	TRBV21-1	CASSKVSRGHKNYGYTF
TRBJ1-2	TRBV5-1	CASSLDPGQNYGYTF
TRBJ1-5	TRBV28	CASTLRGQGVRAPGNQPQHF
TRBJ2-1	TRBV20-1	CSARKRTSGGGEQFF
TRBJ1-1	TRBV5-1	CASSPASQTEAFF
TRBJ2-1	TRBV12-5	CASGLVPDGQGPNEQFF
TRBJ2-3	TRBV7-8	CASSQVDTQYF
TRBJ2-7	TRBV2	CASNTMSEQYF
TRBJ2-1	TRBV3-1	CASSPLLAGDNEQFF
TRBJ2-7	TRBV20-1	CSAGGGSLGLDEQYF
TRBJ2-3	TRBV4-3	CASSQEQWDTQYF
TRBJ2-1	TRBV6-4	CASTVGGFAYNEQFF
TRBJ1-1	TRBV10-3	CASNQRWDTEAFF
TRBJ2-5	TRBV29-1	CSVVSNLGETQYF